Following are 14 T cell receptor beta chains from one sample sequenced in a study of regulatory T cells in long-lasting Graves disease. Construction of TCR beta libraries relied on iRepertoire HTBI primers and on Arm-PCR targeting CDR3 regions. A single record per CDR3 protein comes from TCRdb applying MiXCR to the multiplex PCR reads. The table lists 400,000 to 450,000 distinct CDR3 sequences, roughly a quarter of them singletons. Time point denoted: persistent/refractory GD, antithyroid drugs over 5 years with positive TRAb. Researchers made the TCR library from RNA that was extracted from PBMCs. The sample here was peripheral blood mononuclear cells (PBMCs), taken when the disease was refractory, from a patient treated with antithyroid drugs. Receptors originate from a female donor with Graves disease.

This clonotype has only a few counts. The chain carries TRBV2 and TRBJ2-1, with 7 nucleotides matching TRBD2. V lost 5 bases and J lost 3; bases outside the gene matches: 4. Germline CDR1 is SNHLY and CDR2 is FYNNEI. The CDR3 runs 14 residues. CDR3: CASSWGGSYNEQFF. DNA for the CDR3: TGTGCCAGCAGTTGGGGGGGAAGCTACAATGAGCAGTTCTTC. Drawing the rest from reference TRBV2 and TRBJ2-1, the complete variable domain is EPEVTQTPSHQVTQMGQEVILRCVPISNHLYFYWYRQILGQKVEFLVSFYNNEISEKSEIFDDQFSVERPDGSNFTLKIRSTKLEDSAMYFCASSWGGSYNEQFFGPGTRLTVL.

The chain joins TRBV7-9 to TRBJ1-1; D remains unclear. Between the trimmed V and J ends, which lost 1 base and 1 base, there was a span of 7 bases. The CDR3 sequence is 14 residues long. Looked up from germline, CDR1 is SEHNR and CDR2 is FQNEAQ (reference sequence). The CDR3 here is CASSLVAENTEAFF. CDR3 coding DNA: TGTGCCAGCAGCTTAGTTGCCGAGAACACTGAAGCTTTCTTT.

The chain recombines TRBV6-1 with TRBJ2-7, with 9 nucleotides matching TRBD1. CDR1 is MNHNS and CDR2 is SASEGT in the germline V gene. Losses at the gene ends were 6 bases for V and 9 bases for J; bases not matched to a gene: 12. The CDR3 has 14 amino acids. CDR3 region: CASRSGGQGISQYF. Written as DNA, the CDR3 is TGTGCCAGCAGGAGTGGGGGACAGGGTATATCGCAGTACTTC.

The chain links TRBV20-1 to TRBJ2-7, with D hard to call. Trimming cost V 0 bases and J 7 bases, with 16 bases left between them. The CDR3 consists of 14 residues. Looked up from germline, CDR1 is DFQATT and CDR2 is SNEGSKA (reference sequence). CDR3 DNA: TGCAGTGCTAGAGACCCCTTAGGTGTTCGGGAGCAGTACTTC. Translated: CSARDPLGVREQYF.

Comments on this clonotype: A clone one base away is much larger, so this may be a read error. In nucleotides, the CDR3 is TGTGCCAGCAGTGACTCAGGGGATCAGCTCCAGCATTTT. Translated: CASSDSGDQLQHF. This rearrangement joins TRBV2 to TRBJ1-5, with a tentative D call TRBD1 (6 bases). CDR3 length: 13 amino acids. Germline CDR1 reads SNHLY; CDR2 reads FYNNEI. The full variable domain, with the rest looked up from reference TRBV2 and TRBJ1-5, is EPEVTQTPSHQVTQMGQEVILRCVPISNHLYFYWYRQILGQKVEFLVSFYNNEISEKSEIFDDQFSVERPDGSNFTLKIRSTKLEDSAMYFCASSDSGDQLQHFGDGTRLSIL.

There are many counts of this clonotype. CDR3: CASSYTVGDTEAFF. The CDR3, as DNA: TGTGCCAGCAGCTACACGGTTGGCGACACTGAAGCTTTCTTT. This chain uses TRBV12-3 or TRBV12-4 with TRBJ1-1, with D uncertain. Trimming cost V 6 bases and J 3 bases, with 14 bases left between them. This CDR3 region has 14 residues.

This clonotype was observed at least ten times. The V gene is TRBV2, the J gene TRBJ2-5; D unresolved. Germline CDR1 SNHLY, CDR2 FYNNEI. V lost 5 bases and J lost 0, with 10 bases in between. This CDR3 is built from 14 residues. CDR3 DNA sequence: TGTGCCAGCAGTCTTTCAATGTACCAAGAGACCCAGTACTTC. This codes for CASSLSMYQETQYF.

The rearrangement joins TRBV19 to TRBJ2-6, with D unresolved. The V and J ends lost 8 bases and 6 bases respectively, with 8 bases between them. Germline V gene sequence: CDR1 LNHDA, CDR2 SQIVND (reference sequence). The CDR3 runs 12 residues. DNA of the CDR3: TGTGCCAGTGCGCCGGAGGCCAACGTCCTGACTTTC. Its protein product is CASAPEANVLTF.

This clonotype was detected ten times or more. The J gene is TRBJ2-5, the V gene TRBV11-2; 7 bases are a match to TRBD1. CDR1 is SGHAT and CDR2 is FQNNGV in the germline V gene. CDR3 length equals 14 residues. V lost 2 bases and J lost 7; bases outside the gene matches: 7. The CDR3 nucleotides read TGTGCCAGCAGCTTAAAGAGGGGGCTGGGGACCCAGTACTTC. As protein: CASSLKRGLGTQYF.

This clonotype occurred a few times. The chain recombines TRBV12-3 or TRBV12-4 with TRBJ2-2; 12 bases are a match to TRBD1. The CDR3 covers 17 residues. The junction had 8 bases not matched to a gene; V was cut back by 5 bases and J by 4 bases. The CDR3 region is CASSPGTGGRVTGELFF. The CDR3 DNA sequence: TGTGCCAGCAGTCCCGGGACAGGGGGCCGGGTCACCGGGGAGCTGTTTTTT.

The CDR3, as DNA: TGCAGTGCTAGAGGGGGGACAGGGGTGTCCTACGAGCAGTACTTC. It specifies CSARGGTGVSYEQYF. V is TRBV20-1 and J is TRBJ2-7, with 10 nucleotides matching TRBD1. Germline-derived CDR1 and CDR2 are DFQATT and SNEGSKA (reference sequence). Trimming took 1 base from V and 1 from J; bases not matched to a gene: 4. This CDR3 region has 15 residues.

This clonotype was recorded many times. The rearrangement joins TRBV28 to TRBJ2-7; TRBD2 matches 10 bases. Germline CDR1 MDHEN, CDR2 SYDVKM. The CDR3 length is 13 residues. V was pared by 6 bases and J by 6 bases, with 5 bases of the junction left unmatched. CDR3 nucleotide sequence: TGTGCCAGCAGCCGACTAGCGGGCGGCGAGCAGTACTTC. Encoded protein: CASSRLAGGEQYF. The entire variable domain, with the rest obtained from reference TRBV28 and TRBJ2-7, is as follows: DVKVTQSSRYLVKRTGEKVFLECVQDMDHENMFWYRQDPGLGLRLIYFSYDVKMKEKGDIPEGYSVSREKKERFSLILESASTNQTSMYLCASSRLAGGEQYFGPGTRLTVT.

With regard to this clonotype: At one end, the junction sequence differs from germline, possibly due to a read error. This chain links TRBV5-8 with TRBJ2-2; D might be TRBD2 (5 bases). The germline gives CDR1 SGHTS, CDR2 YDEGEE. The CDR3 is made up of 15 amino acids. CDR3 protein: CASNLRAANTGELFF. The CDR3 DNA reads as TGTGCCAGCAACTTGAGGGCCGCGAACACCGGGGAGCTGTTTTTT.

The table lists this clonotype with many counts. The chain combines TRBV6-1 with TRBJ2-7, with D unresolved. The V end lost 7 bases, the J end lost 0 bases, and 7 bases lay between the germline ends. From germline, CDR1 is MNHNS and CDR2 SASEGT. CDR3 length: 12 residues. The CDR3 loop reads CASTAGSYEQYF. The CDR3 DNA reads TGTGCCAGCACCGCAGGCTCCTACGAGCAGTACTTC.